One sample yielded the 27 T cell receptor beta chains listed below, sequenced in a study of T-cell reconstitution after alpha-beta-depleted transplantation in children. Study-level results: Newly generated T cells supplied most T-cell counts and diversity one year post-transplant.

A library of TCRbeta sequences, prepared with unique molecular identifiers, was generated. TCRdb processed the PCR reads anew with MiXCR; each CDR3 protein has one entry. This table holds 330,000 or so distinct CDR3 sequences, just over 7.5% found once. For these TCRs, the target antigens are not known. The material was peripheral blood, obtained 360 days after TCRalphabeta/CD19-depleted stem cell transplant. The receptor source for this set is a female patient aged 2-10 years who had a stem cell transplant for Fanconi anemia, so the T cells may come from the graft donor.

J is TRBJ1-5 and V is TRBV6-5; D perhaps matches TRBD1 (6 bases). The CDR3 extends over 15 amino acids. Germline values: CDR1 MNHEY, CDR2 SVGAGI. V shed 0 bases and J shed 5 bases, with 11 bases lying between them. The CDR3 DNA reads as TGTGCCAGCAGTTACTCAGGGGACACCTATCAGCCCCAGCATTTT. Protein: CASSYSGDTYQPQHF.

This clonotype was detected many times. The chain has TRBV20-1 and TRBJ2-5, with D perhaps given as TRBD1 or TRBD2 (5 bases each). CDR1 is DFQATT, CDR2 SNEGSKA, per germline (reference sequence). V lost 2 bases, J lost 5 bases, and 9 bases lay in between. The CDR3 covers 12 residues. The CDR3 loop reads CSARQGPETQYF. CDR3 DNA sequence: TGCAGTGCTAGACAGGGACCGGAGACCCAGTACTTC.

This clonotype occurred many times. The chain is built from TRBV20-1 and TRBJ2-5; D is ambiguous. The germline V and J ends were trimmed by 4 bases and 5 bases, with 8 bases remaining between them. CDR3 length: 11 residues. CDR1 is DFQATT, CDR2 SNEGSKA, per germline (reference sequence). CDR3 bases: TGCAGTGCTACCGCGTTGGAGACCCAGTACTTC. Its protein product is CSATALETQYF.

This clonotype has ten or more counts. CDR3 DNA sequence: TGCAGCGTTGAAAGCCCCCGGAGGTTGGGAACTGAAGCTTTCTTT. It encodes CSVESPRRLGTEAFF. V is TRBV29-1 and J is TRBJ1-1; D not certain. Germline CDR1 SQVTM, CDR2 ANQGSEA. Trimming removed 2 bases from V and 5 bases from J, with 18 bases in between. The CDR3 covers 15 residues.

This clonotype has more than one count but fewer than ten. The chain is built from TRBV12-3 or TRBV12-4 and TRBJ1-4; maybe TRBD1 (6 bases). Trimming cost V 5 bases and J 4 bases, with 14 bases left between them. There are 15 residues in the CDR3. CDR3 in DNA: TGTGCCAGCAGTAAGACAGGTTTTGATAATGAAAAACTGTTTTTT. This codes for CASSKTGFDNEKLFF.

As concerns this clonotype: The junction departs from germline at one end; a sequencing error may be responsible. The J gene is TRBJ2-2, the V gene TRBV11-2; 8 bases fit TRBD1. The V gene's germline CDR1 is SGHAT and CDR2 FQNNGV. CDR3 length: 17 residues. CDR3: CASSLVYWTGNSGELFF. CDR3 DNA sequence: TGTGCCAGCAGCTTAGTCTACTGGACAGGGAACTCCGGGGAGCTGTTTTTT. Filled out from reference TRBV11-2 and TRBJ2-2, the complete variable domain reads EAGVAQSPRYKIIEKRQSVAFWCNPISGHATLYWYQQILGQGPKLLIQFQNNGVVDDSQLPKDRFSAERLKGVDSTLKIQPAKLEDSAVYLCASSLVYWTGNSGELFFGEGSRLTVL.

Many counts were recorded for this clonotype. The chain links TRBV2 to TRBJ2-1; D may be TRBD1 (5 bases). This CDR3 is 14 amino acids long. In germline, CDR1 is SNHLY, CDR2 FYNNEI. V lost 4 bases and J 9 bases, leaving 16 bases between the germline ends. Written as DNA, the CDR3 is TGTGCCAGCAGTGTTGTAGGGCAGGGCGGTGAGCAGTTCTTC. It encodes CASSVVGQGGEQFF.

This clonotype was counted ten times or more. The V gene is TRBV5-1, the J gene TRBJ2-1; no clear D. CDR1 is SGHRS, CDR2 YFSETQ, per germline. The CDR3 contains 12 residues. V was cut by 2 bases and J by 9 bases, with 9 bases left in between. CDR3 sequence reads: CASSFSQSEQFF. As DNA, the CDR3 is TGCGCCAGCAGCTTCTCCCAGAGTGAGCAGTTCTTC.

This clonotype has a count of ten or more. The chain recombines TRBV9 with TRBJ1-1, with D possibly matching TRBD1 (6 bases). The CDR3 sequence is 15 residues long. The germline V gene has CDR1 SGDLS and CDR2 YYNGEE. V lost 3 bases and J 2 bases, leaving 14 bases between the germline ends. CDR3 nucleotide sequence: TGTGCCAGCAGCGCGAGGGGGGGGTTTAACACTGAAGCTTTCTTT. It encodes CASSARGGFNTEAFF.

At least ten counts were recorded for this clonotype. This sequence joins TRBV6-5 and TRBJ2-7, with 9 positions matching TRBD1. The CDR3 spans 16 residues. Per germline, CDR1 MNHEY and CDR2 SVGAGI. V trimming: 4 bases; J trimming: 1 base; junction bases outside the gene matches: 8. CDR3 bases: TGTGCCAGCAGTTTCACAGGGGGCGATCCATCCTACGAGCAGTACTTC. Translating gives CASSFTGGDPSYEQYF.

The rearrangement uses TRBV5-1 and TRBJ2-3, with D possibly being TRBD1 (5 bases). The CDR3 consists of 14 residues. V dropped 0 bases and J dropped 3 bases, with 8 bases sitting between them. CDR1 and CDR2 from the germline V gene are SGHRS and YFSETQ. As DNA, the CDR3 is TGCGCCAGCAGCTTGGGACAGAAAACAGATACGCAGTATTTT. This sequence encodes CASSLGQKTDTQYF.

This clonotype was picked up a small number of times. The chain employs TRBV20-1 and TRBJ2-3, with TRBD2 identical over 8 bases. The length of the CDR3 is 14 residues. Germline CDR1 and CDR2: DFQATT and SNEGSKA (reference sequence). Germline trimming cut 3 bases from V and 0 bases from J; bases unmatched to any gene: 2. Here the CDR3 DNA reads TGCAGTGCTAGCGGGGGGGCTAGCACAGATACGCAGTATTTT. This encodes CSASGGASTDTQYF.

The chain has TRBV15 and TRBJ2-7, with D perhaps being TRBD1 or TRBD2 (5 bases each). CDR1 and CDR2 from the germline V gene are LNHNV and YYDKDF (reference sequence). With 4 bases removed from V and 8 bases from J, the gap between germline ends came to 33 bases. The CDR3 is made up of 19 amino acids. The DNA of the CDR3 is TGTGCCACCAGCATAAGTGGATCCTCTACCTTATCAACCCTGGGACAGCAGTACGTC. Translation gives CATSISGSSTLSTLGQQYV.

This clonotype occurred many times. The rearrangement uses TRBV2 and TRBJ2-7; TRBD1 matches at 9 bases. Per the germline V gene, CDR1 is SNHLY and CDR2 is FYNNEI. This CDR3 is built from 15 residues. V gave up 4 bases and J gave up 4 bases; unmatched junction bases: 8. CDR3 bases: TGTGCCAGCAGTGGTACAGGGGGCCAGAGGTACGAGCAGTACTTC. As protein: CASSGTGGQRYEQYF.

The sample holds many counts of this clonotype. The chain has TRBV29-1 and TRBJ2-3, with 7 positions matching TRBD1. The CDR3 runs 13 residues. The V and J ends lost 3 bases and 4 bases, in that order; junction bases with no gene match: 4. Per germline, CDR1 SQVTM and CDR2 ANQGSEA. The CDR3 loop is CSVDPTGADTQYF. The CDR3 DNA is TGCAGCGTTGACCCCACAGGGGCAGATACGCAGTATTTT.

To note about this clonotype: A read error may account for a junction end that differs from germline. The chain combines TRBV7-8 with TRBJ2-7, with 7 bases lining up with TRBD2. CDR1 and CDR2 from the germline V gene are SGHVS and FQNEAQ. This CDR3 has 16 amino acids. In nucleotides, the CDR3 is TGTGTCAGCAGCCTAGGTCCTACGGGAGGTCCCCACGAGCAGTACTTC. This gives the protein CVSSLGPTGGPHEQYF.

This clonotype was seen only a few times. The chain has TRBV28 and TRBJ2-7; 7 nucleotides match TRBD1. Germline-derived CDR1 and CDR2 are MDHEN and SYDVKM. The CDR3 extends over 14 amino acids. V lost 5 bases to trimming and J lost 7 bases; unmatched junction nucleotides: 11. In DNA form, the CDR3 reads TGTGCCAGCAGTCACCGGGACAGCCGTTCAGAGCAGTACGTC. Translating it yields CASSHRDSRSEQYV.

This clonotype has ten or more counts. V gene TRBV28 combines with J gene TRBJ2-7; the D gene is possibly TRBD2 (6 bases). The CDR3 consists of 15 residues. CDR1 is MDHEN and CDR2 is SYDVKM in the germline V gene. V was trimmed by 5 bases and J by 0 bases, leaving 14 bases between them. The CDR3 sequence is CASSEYSGSSYEQYF. As DNA, the CDR3 is TGTGCCAGCAGTGAATATAGCGGCAGCTCCTACGAGCAGTACTTC. The entire variable domain, with the rest obtained from reference TRBV28 and TRBJ2-7, is as follows: DVKVTQSSRYLVKRTGEKVFLECVQDMDHENMFWYRQDPGLGLRLIYFSYDVKMKEKGDIPEGYSVSREKKERFSLILESASTNQTSMYLCASSEYSGSSYEQYFGPGTRLTVT.

This clonotype showed up many times. The V call is TRBV5-1, the J call TRBJ2-7, with D possibly called TRBD1 or TRBD2 (7 bases each). The length of the CDR3 is 16 residues. V was shortened by 2 bases and J by 1 base, with 16 bases between the two germline ends. Germline V gives CDR1 SGHRS, CDR2 YFSETQ. CDR3 residues: CASSLPSGGASYEQYF. CDR3 in DNA: TGCGCCAGCAGCTTACCGTCAGGGGGGGCTTCCTACGAGCAGTACTTC.

This clonotype appeared many times. The chain links TRBV29-1 to TRBJ2-3; D may be TRBD2 (6 bases). Trimming cost V 5 bases and J 1 base, with 19 bases left between them. The CDR3 has 16 amino acids. CDR1 SQVTM and CDR2 ANQGSEA come from the germline V gene. The CDR3: CSVSGLWAGRTDTQYF. Here the CDR3 DNA reads TGCAGCGTTAGTGGCTTGTGGGCGGGGCGCACAGATACGCAGTATTTT.

This chain joins TRBV5-1 and TRBJ1-2, with 12 bases lining up with TRBD1. This CDR3 is 14 amino acids long. Trimming cost V 3 bases and J 7 bases; bases outside gene matches: 4. The germline CDR1 and CDR2 sequences are SGHRS and YFSETQ. The CDR3 reads CASSSPGQGAGYTF. DNA of the CDR3: TGCGCCAGCAGCTCACCGGGACAGGGGGCTGGCTACACCTTC. Full variable domain (outside the CDR3, taken from reference TRBV5-1 and TRBJ1-2): KAGVTQTPRYLIKTRGQQVTLSCSPISGHRSVSWYQQTPGQGLQFLFEYFSETQRNKGNFPGRFSGRQFSNSRSEMNVSTLELGDSALYLCASSSPGQGAGYTFGSGTRLTVV.

This clonotype was detected many times. The V and J genes are TRBV5-5 and TRBJ2-1, with 8 positions matching TRBD2. V was clipped by 7 bases and J by 9 bases; unmatched bases: 9. The germline CDR1 and CDR2 sequences are SGHKS and YYEKEE (reference sequence). This CDR3 has 13 amino acids. The CDR3 region has the DNA TGTGCCAGCTCTGTCACGGGACTAGGTGAGCAGTTCTTC. This translates into CASSVTGLGEQFF.

There are many counts of this clonotype. The V call is TRBV20-1, the J call TRBJ2-1, with 7 bases lining up with TRBD2. The CDR3 runs to 13 residues. Trimming took 2 bases from V and 7 from J; bases not matched to a gene: 5. The germline V gene has CDR1 DFQATT and CDR2 SNEGSKA (reference sequence). CDR3 in amino acids: CSARISGLNEQFF. The CDR3 DNA is TGCAGTGCTAGAATTAGCGGGTTAAATGAGCAGTTCTTC.

This sequence joins TRBV5-1 and TRBJ2-7, with TRBD2 as a possible D gene (6 bases). CDR3 length equals 15 residues. Germline CDR1 SGHRS, CDR2 YFSETQ. The germline V and J ends were trimmed by 4 bases and 3 bases, with 17 bases remaining between them. CDR3 residues: CASSPSGGSDYEQYF. The CDR3 nucleotides read TGCGCCAGCAGCCCCTCCGGGGGAAGTGACTACGAGCAGTACTTC. The full variable domain, in which reference TRBV5-1 and TRBJ2-7 provide the parts outside the CDR3, is KAGVTQTPRYLIKTRGQQVTLSCSPISGHRSVSWYQQTPGQGLQFLFEYFSETQRNKGNFPGRFSGRQFSNSRSEMNVSTLELGDSALYLCASSPSGGSDYEQYFGPGTRLTVT.

This clonotype was recorded many times. This chain uses TRBV7-2 with TRBJ2-3, with 13 nucleotides matching TRBD2. CDR1 and CDR2 from the germline V gene are SGHTA and FQGNSA. The CDR3 loop spans 15 amino acids. Trimming at V came to 5 bases and at J to 6 bases, leaving 5 bases not matched to a gene. CDR3 residues: CASSIGTSGVDTQYF. Written as DNA, the CDR3 is TGTGCCAGCAGCATCGGGACTAGCGGGGTGGATACGCAGTATTTT.

Many counts were recorded for this clonotype. The CDR3 region has the DNA TGTGCCAGCAGTTACCTCCCCGTAATCAATGAGCAGTTCTTC. Its protein product is CASSYLPVINEQFF. This sequence joins TRBV6-5 and TRBJ2-1, with D hard to call. CDR1 is MNHEY, CDR2 SVGAGI, per germline. The CDR3 runs to 14 residues. V dropped 2 bases and J dropped 6 bases, with 11 bases sitting between them.

This clonotype came up a few times. The chain joins TRBV9 to TRBJ1-2; TRBD1 matches at 8 bases. CDR3 length: 15 amino acids. The V gene end was trimmed by 2 bases and the J gene end by 5 bases; junction bases not matched to a gene: 8. In germline, CDR1 is SGDLS, CDR2 YYNGEE. The CDR3 loop reads CASSVSAGGWYGYTF. CDR3 DNA sequence: TGTGCCAGCAGCGTTTCCGCAGGGGGCTGGTATGGCTACACCTTC.